This T cell receptor (beta chain) was captured in a study of OX40 agonist ivuxolimab in advanced cancers. Concerning this clone itself: Its antigen is currently unknown.

The V and J ends lost 4 bases and 3 bases respectively, with 10 bases between them. The CDR3 is 13 residues long. CDR1 is SGDLS, CDR2 YYNGEE, per germline. Sequencing used immunoSEQ multiplex PCR; TCRdb keeps in-frame clones, though not all of them. Seen here are 60,000 to 70,000 clones, approximately 90% observed once, and the top ten hold 0.27%. General observations from the study: Certain nonresponders additionally had low normalized T-cell clonal expansion.

This TCR was sampled from an adult with an advanced solid tumor such as melanoma, head and neck, liver or kidney cancer. This chain connects TRBV9 to TRBJ1-1; possible D gene TRBD1, 6 bases. Sequenced material: CD4+ or CD8+ T cells sorted from blood, taken in a trial of the OX40 agonist ivuxolimab. Here the CDR3 DNA reads TGTGCCAGCAGCTGGGGGGCGGACACTGAAGCTTTCTTT. Encoded protein: CASSWGADTEAFF.